These 15 T cell receptor beta chains were sequenced from one sample in a study of cytomegalovirus exposure and HLA in healthy donors. Primers: 60 Vbeta forward and 13 Jbeta reverse. Here immunoSEQ multiplex PCR was the method, and the copy in TCRdb shows in-frame clones only, minus some. The top ten hold about 1.5% of the sample, which has around 52,000 clones, around 83% seen once. Source material: PBMCs. All receptors derive from a middle-aged man in good health and CMV-seronegative.

The genes are TRBV2 and TRBJ2-2; the D gene is possibly TRBD1 (6 bases). The germline CDR1 and CDR2 sequences are SNHLY and FYNNEI. This CDR3 contains 13 residues. V lost 9 bases and J 3 bases, leaving 11 bases between the germline ends. The CDR3 DNA sequence: TGTGCCAGACCGGGACATTACACCGGGGAGCTGTTTTTT. Its translation is CARPGHYTGELFF.

This chain links TRBV6-5 with TRBJ1-1, with D hard to call. Trimming pared 8 bases from V and 2 bases from J, leaving 6 bases between. From germline, CDR1 is MNHEY and CDR2 SVGAGI. The length of the CDR3 is 11 residues. The CDR3 DNA reads as TGTGCCAGCGGCCGTAACACTGAAGCTTTCTTT. Translated: CASGRNTEAFF.

This clone was observed a single time. V usage is TRBV18 and J usage is TRBJ2-7; possibly TRBD2 for D (5 bases). CDR1 is KGHSH, CDR2 LQKENI, per germline. The CDR3 contains 14 residues. V was cut by 1 base and J by 6 bases, with 13 bases left in between. CDR3 sequence reads: CASSPQLAWGEQYF. Written as DNA, the CDR3 is TGTGCCAGCTCACCACAGCTAGCATGGGGCGAGCAGTACTTC. Based on the CDR3 plus reference TRBV18 and TRBJ2-7, the full variable domain is NAGVMQNPRHLVRRRGQEARLRCSPMKGHSHVYWYRQLPEEGLKFMVYLQKENIIDESGMPKERFSAEFPKEGPSILRIQQVVRGDSAAYFCASSPQLAWGEQYFGPGTRLTVT.

This chain joins TRBV28 and TRBJ2-2; D remains unclear. Germline V gene lookup returns CDR1 MDHEN and CDR2 SYDVKM. Trimming removed 8 bases from V and 1 base from J, with 11 bases in between. The CDR3 sequence is 14 residues long. The CDR3 coding sequence is TGTGCCAGCCAATTTCCAGGGAACACCGGGGAGCTGTTTTTT. Amino acids: CASQFPGNTGELFF.

The chain couples TRBV29-1 to TRBJ2-1; no reliable D call. V was cut by 4 bases and J by 0 bases, with 10 bases left in between. The CDR3 runs to 14 residues. From germline, CDR1 is SQVTM and CDR2 ANQGSEA. The CDR3 loop is CSVVDTSSYNEQFF. CDR3 bases: TGCAGCGTTGTAGACACGAGCTCCTACAATGAGCAGTTCTTC.

The chain combines TRBV27 with TRBJ1-6, with D maybe TRBD1 (5 bases). The germline CDR1 and CDR2 sequences are MNHEY and SMNVEV (reference sequence). V gave up 3 bases and J gave up 10 bases, with 22 bases separating them. The CDR3 extends over 17 amino acids. Here the CDR3 DNA reads TGTGCCAGCAGTTTCTCGGGTGTCAGGGATGTCATATCACCCCTCCACTTT. Amino acid sequence: CASSFSGVRDVISPLHF.

J is TRBJ2-7 and V is TRBV6-5; tentative D call: TRBD2 (5 bases). The germline gives CDR1 MNHEY, CDR2 SVGAGI. The V end lost 7 bases, the J end lost 4 bases, and 14 bases lay between the germline ends. The CDR3 has 13 amino acids. The CDR3 DNA reads TGTGCCAGCATCCCTGCGGGTGCGTACGAGCAGTACTTC. Encoded protein: CASIPAGAYEQYF.

This chain joins TRBV6-6 and TRBJ1-5; D ambiguous. Germline CDR1 and CDR2: MNHNY and SVGAGI (reference sequence). CDR3 length equals 12 residues. V was pared by 4 bases and J by 10 bases, with 11 bases between. The CDR3 bases are TGTGCCAGCAGTTCCGGGGAACACCCCCAGCATTTT. Protein sequence: CASSSGEHPQHF.

The chain employs TRBV18 and TRBJ1-2; D possibly corresponds to TRBD1 (5 bases). Germline lookup yields CDR1 KGHSH and CDR2 LQKENI. The CDR3 has 14 amino acids. The ends were cut back, 3 bases at V and 8 bases at J, with 16 bases in the middle. In DNA form, the CDR3 reads TGTGCCAGCTCACCGCAACCAGGGCTGAGCGGCTACACCTTC. Translation: CASSPQPGLSGYTF.

The chain carries TRBV11-2 and TRBJ2-7, with D hard to call. The CDR3 runs 12 residues. The germline CDR1 and CDR2 sequences are SGHAT and FQNNGV. V shed 0 bases and J shed 6 bases, with 6 bases lying between them. The CDR3 bases are TGTGCCAGCAGCTTAGACCGGAGCGAGCAGTACGTC. Its protein product is CASSLDRSEQYV.

CDR3 bases: TGTGCCAGTAGGGGGTCCCGGGACAGGGGGAACACTGAAGCTTTCTTT. This codes for CASRGSRDRGNTEAFF. This chain uses TRBV19 with TRBJ1-1; TRBD1 agrees at 10 bases. The CDR3 contains 16 residues. Germline trimming cut 6 bases from V and 1 base from J; bases unmatched to any gene: 8. CDR1 is LNHDA, CDR2 SQIVND, per germline (reference sequence). The full variable domain, in which reference TRBV19 and TRBJ1-1 provide the parts outside the CDR3, is DGGITQSPKYLFRKEGQNVTLSCEQNLNHDAMYWYRQDPGQGLRLIYYSQIVNDFQKGDIAEGYSVSREKKESFPLTVTSAQKNPTAFYLCASRGSRDRGNTEAFFGQGTRLTVV.

This chain links TRBV15 with TRBJ2-1; 9 nucleotides line up with TRBD2. The CDR3 consists of 16 residues. Trimming at V came to 3 bases and at J to 1 base, leaving 4 bases not matched to a gene. The germline V gene has CDR1 LNHNV and CDR2 YYDKDF (reference sequence). DNA for the CDR3: TGTGCCACCAGCAGGGGGAGCGGGGGGTCCTACAATGAGCAGTTCTTC. Protein: CATSRGSGGSYNEQFF.

This clone was seen a few times. The chain joins TRBV6-5 to TRBJ2-7; D is uncertain. Between the trimmed V and J ends, which lost 0 bases and 3 bases, there was a span of 9 bases. The CDR3 runs to 14 residues. The germline CDR1 and CDR2 sequences are MNHEY and SVGAGI. The CDR3 protein is CASSYSSKRYEQYF. The DNA for the CDR3 is TGTGCCAGCAGTTACTCGAGCAAGCGCTACGAGCAGTACTTC.

The rearrangement links TRBV1 to TRBJ2-1; the table gives TRBD2 as D, unverified against the DNA. TRBV1 is noted as a pseudogene. The CDR3 is 17 residues long. Here the CDR3 reads CTSSQDSSGSWDYEQFF. DNA for the CDR3: TGCACCAGCAGCCAAGATAGTTCGGGTTCTTGGGACTATGAGCAGTTCTTC.

The V call is TRBV28, the J call TRBJ1-4, with TRBD1 as a possible D gene (6 bases). Germline V gene data show CDR1 as MDHEN and CDR2 as SYDVKM. Trimming removed 5 bases from V and 4 bases from J, with 14 bases in between. This CDR3 region has 15 residues. This CDR3 is CASSPDRRLNEKLFF. CDR3 in DNA: TGTGCCAGCAGTCCTGACAGGCGTCTTAATGAAAAACTGTTTTTT.